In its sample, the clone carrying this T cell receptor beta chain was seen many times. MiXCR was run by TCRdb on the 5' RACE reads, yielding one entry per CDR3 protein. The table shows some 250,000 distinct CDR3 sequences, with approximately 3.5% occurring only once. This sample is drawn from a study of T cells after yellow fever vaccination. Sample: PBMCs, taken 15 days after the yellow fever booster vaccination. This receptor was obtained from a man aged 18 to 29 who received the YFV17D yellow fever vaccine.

DNA of the CDR3: TGTGCCAGCAGTTTTGGGGCCAATGAGCAGTTCTTC. Translating it yields CASSFGANEQFF. V and J are TRBV6-2 or TRBV6-3 and TRBJ2-1, with D maybe TRBD1 (5 bases). This CDR3 has 12 amino acids. Germline V gene data show CDR1 as MNHEY and CDR2 as SVGEGT. The V gene lost 4 bases and the J gene lost 6 bases, with 7 bases spanning the gap.